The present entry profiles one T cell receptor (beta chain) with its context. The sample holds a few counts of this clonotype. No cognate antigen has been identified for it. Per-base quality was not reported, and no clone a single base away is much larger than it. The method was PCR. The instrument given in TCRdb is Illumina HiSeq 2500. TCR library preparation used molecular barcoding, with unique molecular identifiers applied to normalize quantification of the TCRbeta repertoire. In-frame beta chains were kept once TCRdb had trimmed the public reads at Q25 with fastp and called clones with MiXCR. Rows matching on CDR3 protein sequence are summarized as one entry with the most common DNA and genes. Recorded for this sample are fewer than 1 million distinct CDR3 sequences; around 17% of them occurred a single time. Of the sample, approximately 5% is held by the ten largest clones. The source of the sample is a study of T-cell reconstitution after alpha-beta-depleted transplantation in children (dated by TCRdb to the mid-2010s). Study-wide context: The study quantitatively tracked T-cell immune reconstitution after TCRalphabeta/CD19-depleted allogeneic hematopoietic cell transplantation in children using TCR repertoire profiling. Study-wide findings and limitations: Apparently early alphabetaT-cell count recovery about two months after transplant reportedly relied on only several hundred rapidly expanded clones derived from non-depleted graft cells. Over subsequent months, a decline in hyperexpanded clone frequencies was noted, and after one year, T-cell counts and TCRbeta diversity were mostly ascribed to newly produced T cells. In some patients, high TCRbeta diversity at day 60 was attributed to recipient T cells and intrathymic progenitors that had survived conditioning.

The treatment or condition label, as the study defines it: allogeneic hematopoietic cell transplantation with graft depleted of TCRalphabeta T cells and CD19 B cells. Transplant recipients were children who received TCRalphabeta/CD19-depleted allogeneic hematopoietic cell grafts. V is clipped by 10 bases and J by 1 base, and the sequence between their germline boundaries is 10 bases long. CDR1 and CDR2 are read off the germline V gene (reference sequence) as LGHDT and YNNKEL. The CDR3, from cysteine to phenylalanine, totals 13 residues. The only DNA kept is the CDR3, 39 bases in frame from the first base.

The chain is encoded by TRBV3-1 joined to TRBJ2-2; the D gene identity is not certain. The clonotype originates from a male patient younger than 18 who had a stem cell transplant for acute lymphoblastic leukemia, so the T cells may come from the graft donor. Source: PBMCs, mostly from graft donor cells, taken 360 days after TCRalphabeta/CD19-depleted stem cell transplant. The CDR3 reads CATLARNTGELFF. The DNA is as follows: TGTGCCACCTTAGCTCGGAACACCGGGGAGCTGTTTTTT.